The 9 T cell receptor beta chains below were found in one sample sequenced in a study of cytomegalovirus exposure and HLA in healthy donors (dated by TCRdb to about 2017). Receptor libraries were prepared by the immunoSEQ multiplex PCR assay. For the multiplex PCR, a mixture combining 60 forward primers for TCR Vbeta segments and 13 reverse primers for TCR Jbeta segments was used. TCRdb provides this immuneACCESS table in a form limited to in-frame rearrangements. Some clones are lacking; in checked studies, under half of them reflect an unresolved V gene, and why the rest are absent is not known. The sample yields approximately 100,000 clones; 74% were counted once. Together, the top ten hold more than 2% of the sample. Specimen: PBMCs. The receptors derive from a human donor in good health.

V and J are TRBV7-9 and TRBJ2-3; perhaps TRBD2 as D (6 bases). V dropped 2 bases and J dropped 4 bases, with 10 bases sitting between them. Germline lookup yields CDR1 SEHNR and CDR2 FQNEAQ (reference sequence). The length of the CDR3 is 14 residues. CDR3 amino acids: CASSLRDSADTQYF. The DNA of the CDR3 is TGTGCCAGCAGCTTACGGGACTCCGCAGATACGCAGTATTTT.

The J gene is TRBJ2-7, the V gene TRBV5-4; tentatively, D is TRBD1 (6 bases). The V end lost 1 base, the J end lost 1 base, and 12 bases lay between the germline ends. The CDR3 covers 15 residues. Germline-derived CDR1 and CDR2 are SGHNT and YYREEE (reference sequence). CDR3 DNA: TGTGCCAGCAGCTTGAGTACAGGGAAGTCCTACGAGCAGTACTTC. Encoded protein: CASSLSTGKSYEQYF.

This clone was detected only once. The chain combines TRBV7-8 with TRBJ1-3; no clear D. CDR3 size: 14 residues. V lost 6 bases and J lost 1, with 10 bases in between. Germline V gene data show CDR1 as SGHVS and CDR2 as FQNEAQ. The CDR3 loop is CASRTTASGNTIYF. CDR3 in DNA: TGTGCCAGCAGGACAACAGCTTCTGGAAACACCATATATTTT.

The rearrangement joins TRBV5-6 to TRBJ2-5, with 11 bases lining up with TRBD1. CDR3 length: 15 amino acids. Germline CDR1 and CDR2: SGHDT and YYEEEE. Unmatched junction bases numbered 7, after V lost 4 bases and J lost 5 bases. CDR3 residues: CASSLAGQGGETQYF. The CDR3 nucleotides are TGTGCCAGCAGCCTGGCGGGACAGGGGGGGGAGACCCAGTACTTC. Full variable domain (outside the CDR3, taken from reference TRBV5-6 and TRBJ2-5): DAGVTQSPTHLIKTRGQQVTLRCSPKSGHDTVSWYQQALGQGPQFIFQYYEEEERQRGNFPDRFSGHQFPNYSSELNVNALLLGDSALYLCASSLAGQGGETQYFGPGTRLLVL.

The chain is built from TRBV5-6 and TRBJ2-5; D ambiguous. From germline, CDR1 is SGHDT and CDR2 YYEEEE. V was trimmed by 0 bases and J by 8 bases, leaving 8 bases between them. The CDR3 contains 12 residues. CDR3 DNA: TGTGCCAGCAGCTTGGGGCCAGGTACCCAGTACTTC. Its translation is CASSLGPGTQYF.

V is TRBV6-5 and J is TRBJ2-3; 9 bases fit TRBD1. Germline CDR1 is MNHEY and CDR2 is SVGAGI. V was clipped by 6 bases and J by 11 bases; unmatched bases: 9. The CDR3 has 13 residues. The CDR3 bases are TGTGCCAGCAGACGACCCGGGACAGGGCTGCAGTATTTT. This codes for CASRRPGTGLQYF.

This clone appeared once. This chain connects TRBV4-3 to TRBJ1-2; 8 bases line up with TRBD1. Germline V gives CDR1 LGHNA, CDR2 YSLEER. Germline trimming cut 1 base from V and 4 bases from J; bases unmatched to any gene: 2. This CDR3 has 14 amino acids. CDR3 nucleotides: TGCGCCAGCAGCCAAGGACAGGGGCGCTATGGCTACACCTTC. Its protein product is CASSQGQGRYGYTF.

J is TRBJ2-1 and V is TRBV29-1; D is possibly TRBD1 (5 bases). In germline, CDR1 is SQVTM, CDR2 ANQGSEA. The CDR3 has 12 amino acids. Trimming left V 6 bases short and J 4 bases short, with 10 bases between. As DNA, the CDR3 is TGCAGCGTGAAACAGGCTTACAATGAGCAGTTCTTC. Amino acids: CSVKQAYNEQFF.

The gene calls are TRBV7-7 and TRBJ2-2; 13 nucleotides match TRBD2. CDR3 length equals 20 residues. V shed 4 bases, J shed 0 bases, and the junction held 11 bases outside the gene matches. Germline-derived CDR1 and CDR2 are SSHAT and FNYEAQ (reference sequence). The CDR3: CASSSSLLAGGASNTGELFF. The CDR3 region has the DNA TGTGCCAGCAGCTCTAGCTTACTAGCGGGAGGGGCCTCGAACACCGGGGAGCTGTTTTTT. Full variable domain (missing parts from reference TRBV7-7 and TRBJ2-2): GAGVSQSPRYKVTKRGQDVTLRCDPISSHATLYWYQQALGQGPEFLTYFNYEAQPDKSGLPSDRFSAERPEGSISTLTIQRTEQRDSAMYRCASSSSLLAGGASNTGELFFGEGSRLTVL.